This T cell receptor (beta chain) was observed in a study of molecular identifiers for immune sequencing clone quantification. Germline V gene sequence: CDR1 SGHDN, CDR2 FVKESK. V dropped 2 bases and J dropped 0; count of bases not matched to a gene: 4. The CDR3 totals 16 residues. TCRdb processed the PCR reads anew with MiXCR; each CDR3 protein has one entry. The table has about 63,000 distinct CDR3 sequences, around 19% seen once. The source material was naive CD8+ T cells from blood, with Jurkat cell RNA spiked in. Subset meaning: FACS-sorted CD8+CD4-CCR7+CD45RA+ naive T cells. The receptor was derived from a human donor in good health. Some libraries in this study had Jurkat cell RNA spiked in. The chain joins TRBV14 to TRBJ2-1; 7 nucleotides line up with TRBD2. This CDR3 is CASSQLAEASYNEQFF. The CDR3 bases are TGTGCCAGCAGCCAACTAGCGGAAGCCTCCTACAATGAGCAGTTCTTC.